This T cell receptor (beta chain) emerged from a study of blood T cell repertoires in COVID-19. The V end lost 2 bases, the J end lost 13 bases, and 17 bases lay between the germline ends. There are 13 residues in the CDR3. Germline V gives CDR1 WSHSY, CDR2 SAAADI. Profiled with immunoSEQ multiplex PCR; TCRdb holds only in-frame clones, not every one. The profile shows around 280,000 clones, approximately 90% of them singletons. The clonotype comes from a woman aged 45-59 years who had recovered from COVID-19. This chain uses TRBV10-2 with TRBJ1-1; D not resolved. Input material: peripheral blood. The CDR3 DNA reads TGCGCCAGCAGTGAGATCCAGGCCCGAATTGTTTTCTTT. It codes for CASSEIQARIVFF.